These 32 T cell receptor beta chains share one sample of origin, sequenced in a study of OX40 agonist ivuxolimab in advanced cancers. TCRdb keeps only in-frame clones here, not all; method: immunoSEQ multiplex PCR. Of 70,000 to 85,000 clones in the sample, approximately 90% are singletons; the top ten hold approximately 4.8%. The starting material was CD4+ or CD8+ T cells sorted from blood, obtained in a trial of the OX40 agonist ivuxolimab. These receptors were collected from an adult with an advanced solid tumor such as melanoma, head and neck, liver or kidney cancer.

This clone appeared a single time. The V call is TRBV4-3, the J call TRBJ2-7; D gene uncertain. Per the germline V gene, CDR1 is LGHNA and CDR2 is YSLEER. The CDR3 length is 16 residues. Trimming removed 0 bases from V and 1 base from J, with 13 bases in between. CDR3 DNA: TGCGCCAGCAGCCAAGATGCGCGACTCATGTCCTACGAGCAGTACTTC. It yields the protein CASSQDARLMSYEQYF.

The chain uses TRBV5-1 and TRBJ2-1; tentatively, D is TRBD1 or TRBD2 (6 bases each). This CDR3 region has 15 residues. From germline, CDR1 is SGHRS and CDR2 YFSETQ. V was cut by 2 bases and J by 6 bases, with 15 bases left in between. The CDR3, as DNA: TGCGCCAGCAGCTTAGGGGGACGGGACTCCAATGAGCAGTTCTTC. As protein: CASSLGGRDSNEQFF.

CDR3 sequence: CASSVSGWNEQFF. The CDR3 DNA reads as TGCGCCAGCAGTGTGTCTGGGTGGAATGAGCAGTTCTTC. The gene calls are TRBV10-1 and TRBJ2-1; D unclear. Per the germline V gene, CDR1 is WNHNN and CDR2 is SYGVQD (reference sequence). The CDR3 loop spans 13 amino acids. V was shortened by 4 bases and J by 7 bases, with 11 bases between the two germline ends.

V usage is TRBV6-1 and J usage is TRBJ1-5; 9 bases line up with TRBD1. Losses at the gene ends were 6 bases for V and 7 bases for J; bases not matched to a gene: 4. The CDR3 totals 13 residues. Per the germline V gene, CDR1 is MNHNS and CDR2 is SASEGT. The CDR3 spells CASRGQGGQPQHF. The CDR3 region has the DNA TGTGCCAGCAGGGGACAGGGCGGCCAGCCCCAGCATTTT.

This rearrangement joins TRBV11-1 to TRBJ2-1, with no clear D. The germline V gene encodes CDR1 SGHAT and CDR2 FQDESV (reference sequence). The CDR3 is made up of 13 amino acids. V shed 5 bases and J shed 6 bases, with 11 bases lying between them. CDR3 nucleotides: TGTGCCAGCAGCAGTAGACTTGGCAATGAGCAGTTCTTC. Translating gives CASSSRLGNEQFF.

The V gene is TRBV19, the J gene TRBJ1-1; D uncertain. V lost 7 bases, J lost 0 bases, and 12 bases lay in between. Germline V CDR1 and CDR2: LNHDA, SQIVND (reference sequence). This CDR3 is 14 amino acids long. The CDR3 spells CASTRGGLNTEAFF. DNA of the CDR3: TGTGCCAGTACCCGGGGAGGCTTGAACACTGAAGCTTTCTTT.

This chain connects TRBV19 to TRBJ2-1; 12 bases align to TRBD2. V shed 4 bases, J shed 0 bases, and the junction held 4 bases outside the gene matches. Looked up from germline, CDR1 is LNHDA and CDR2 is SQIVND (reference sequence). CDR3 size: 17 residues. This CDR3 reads CASSTLAGGSSYNEQFF. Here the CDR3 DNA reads TGTGCCAGTAGTACACTAGCGGGAGGAAGCTCCTACAATGAGCAGTTCTTC.

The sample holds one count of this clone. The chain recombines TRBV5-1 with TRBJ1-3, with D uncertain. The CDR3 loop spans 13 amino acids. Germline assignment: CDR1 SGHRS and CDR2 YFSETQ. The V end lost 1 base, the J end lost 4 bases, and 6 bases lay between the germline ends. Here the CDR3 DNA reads TGCGCCAGCAGCTTGTACGGGGGAAACACCATATATTTT. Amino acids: CASSLYGGNTIYF.

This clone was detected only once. In nucleotides, the CDR3 is TGTGCCAGCAGCGTAGTAGCGGCCACAGATACGCAGTATTTT. Translating gives CASSVVAATDTQYF. The genes are TRBV9 and TRBJ2-3, with D tentatively TRBD2 (6 bases). CDR3 size: 14 residues. The V end lost 0 bases, the J end lost 2 bases, and 7 bases lay between the germline ends. Germline loops: CDR1 SGDLS, CDR2 YYNGEE.

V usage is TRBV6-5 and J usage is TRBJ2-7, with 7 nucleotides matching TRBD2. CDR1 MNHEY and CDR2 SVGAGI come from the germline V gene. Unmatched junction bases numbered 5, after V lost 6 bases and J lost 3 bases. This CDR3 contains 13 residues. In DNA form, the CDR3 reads TGTGCCAGCAGGGACGGGAGGAGCTACGAGCAGTACTTC. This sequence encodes CASRDGRSYEQYF.

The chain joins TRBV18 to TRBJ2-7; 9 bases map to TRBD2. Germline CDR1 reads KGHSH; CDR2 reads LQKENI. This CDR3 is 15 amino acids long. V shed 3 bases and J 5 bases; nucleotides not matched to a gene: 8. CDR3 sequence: CASSPLGASGDEQYF. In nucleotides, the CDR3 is TGTGCCAGCTCACCCCTAGGCGCTAGCGGGGACGAGCAGTACTTC.

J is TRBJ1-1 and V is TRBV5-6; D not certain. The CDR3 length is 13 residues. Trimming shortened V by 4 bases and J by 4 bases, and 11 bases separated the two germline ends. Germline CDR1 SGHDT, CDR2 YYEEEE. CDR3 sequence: CASSLGAATEAFF. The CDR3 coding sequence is TGTGCCAGCAGCCTCGGAGCGGCCACTGAAGCTTTCTTT.

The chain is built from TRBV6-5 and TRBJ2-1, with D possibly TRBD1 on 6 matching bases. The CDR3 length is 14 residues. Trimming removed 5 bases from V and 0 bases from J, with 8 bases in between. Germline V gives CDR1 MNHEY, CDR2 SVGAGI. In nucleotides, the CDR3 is TGTGCCAGCAGTCAGGGGCTCTCCTACAATGAGCAGTTCTTC. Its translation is CASSQGLSYNEQFF.

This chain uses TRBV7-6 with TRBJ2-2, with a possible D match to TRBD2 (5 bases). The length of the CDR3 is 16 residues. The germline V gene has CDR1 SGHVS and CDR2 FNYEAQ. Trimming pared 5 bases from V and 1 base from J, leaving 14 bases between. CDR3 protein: CASSKRISENTGELFF. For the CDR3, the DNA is TGTGCCAGCAGCAAAAGGATTAGCGAGAACACCGGGGAGCTGTTTTTT.

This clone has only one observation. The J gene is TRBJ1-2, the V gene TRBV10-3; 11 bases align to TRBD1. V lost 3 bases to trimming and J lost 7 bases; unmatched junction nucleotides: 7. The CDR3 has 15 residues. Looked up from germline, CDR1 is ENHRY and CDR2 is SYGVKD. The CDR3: CAISDVDRGRSGYTF. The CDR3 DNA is TGTGCCATCAGTGACGTGGACAGGGGGCGCAGTGGCTACACCTTC.

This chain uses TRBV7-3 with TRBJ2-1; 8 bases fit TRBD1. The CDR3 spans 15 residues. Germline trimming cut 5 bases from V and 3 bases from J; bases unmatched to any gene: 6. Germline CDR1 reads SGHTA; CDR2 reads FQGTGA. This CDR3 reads CASSLGTGRYNEQFF. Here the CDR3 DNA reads TGTGCCAGCAGCCTAGGGACAGGTCGCTACAATGAGCAGTTCTTC.

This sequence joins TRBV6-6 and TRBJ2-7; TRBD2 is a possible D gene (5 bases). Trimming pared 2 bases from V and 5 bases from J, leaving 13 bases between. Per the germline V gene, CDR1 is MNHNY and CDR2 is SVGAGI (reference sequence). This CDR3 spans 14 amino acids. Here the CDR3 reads CASSYRLGGHEQYF. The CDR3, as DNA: TGTGCCAGCAGTTACAGGCTAGGAGGCCACGAGCAGTACTTC.

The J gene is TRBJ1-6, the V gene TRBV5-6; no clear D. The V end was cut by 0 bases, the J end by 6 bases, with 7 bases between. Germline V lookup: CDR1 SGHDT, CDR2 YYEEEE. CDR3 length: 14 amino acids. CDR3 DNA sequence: TGTGCCAGCAGCTTGGGAGGTGGTAATTCACCCCTCCACTTT. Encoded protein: CASSLGGGNSPLHF.

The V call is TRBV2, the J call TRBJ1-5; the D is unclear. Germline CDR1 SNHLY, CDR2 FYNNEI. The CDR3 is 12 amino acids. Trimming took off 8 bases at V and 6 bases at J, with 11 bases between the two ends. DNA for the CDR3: TGTGCCAGCCGGGAGGGTCTTCAGCCCCAGCATTTT. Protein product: CASREGLQPQHF.

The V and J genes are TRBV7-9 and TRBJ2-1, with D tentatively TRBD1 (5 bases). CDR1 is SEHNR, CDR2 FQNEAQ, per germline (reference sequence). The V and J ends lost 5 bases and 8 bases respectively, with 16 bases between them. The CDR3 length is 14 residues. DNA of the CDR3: TGTGCCAGCAGCCCGGTCCAGGGAAGGCATGAGCAGTTCTTC. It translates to CASSPVQGRHEQFF.

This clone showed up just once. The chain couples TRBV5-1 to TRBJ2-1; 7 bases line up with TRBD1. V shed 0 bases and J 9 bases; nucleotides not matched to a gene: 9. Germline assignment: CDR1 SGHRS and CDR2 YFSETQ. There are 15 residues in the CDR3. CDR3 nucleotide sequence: TGCGCCAGCAGCTTGGTCCGGCGACAGGGTAGTGAGCAGTTCTTC. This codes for CASSLVRRQGSEQFF.

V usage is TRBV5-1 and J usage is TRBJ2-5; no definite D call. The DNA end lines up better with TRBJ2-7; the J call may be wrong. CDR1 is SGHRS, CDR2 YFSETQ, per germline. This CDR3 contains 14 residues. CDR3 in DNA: TGCGCCAGCAGCCCGGACCCCTTCTACTACGAGCAGTACTTC. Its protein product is CASSPDPFYYEQYF.

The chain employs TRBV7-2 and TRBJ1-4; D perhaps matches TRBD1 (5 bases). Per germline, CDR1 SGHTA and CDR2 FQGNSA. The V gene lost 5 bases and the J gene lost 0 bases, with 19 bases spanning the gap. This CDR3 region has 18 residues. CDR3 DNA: TGTGCCAGCAGCCCTCGGGGCAGGCGATTTGCAACTAATGAAAAACTGTTTTTT. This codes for CASSPRGRRFATNEKLFF.

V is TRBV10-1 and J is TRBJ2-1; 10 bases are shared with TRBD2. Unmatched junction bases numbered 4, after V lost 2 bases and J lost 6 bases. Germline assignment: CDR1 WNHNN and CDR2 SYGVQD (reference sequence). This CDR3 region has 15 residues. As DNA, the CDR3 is TGCGCCAGCAGTGAGCAGGCTAGCGGGGGCAATGAGCAGTTCTTC. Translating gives CASSEQASGGNEQFF.

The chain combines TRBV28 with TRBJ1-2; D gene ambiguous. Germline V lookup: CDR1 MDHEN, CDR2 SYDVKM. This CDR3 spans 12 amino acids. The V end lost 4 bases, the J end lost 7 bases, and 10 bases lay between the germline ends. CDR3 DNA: TGTGCCAGCAGTTCCCAGTACCGTGGCTACACCTTC. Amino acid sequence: CASSSQYRGYTF.

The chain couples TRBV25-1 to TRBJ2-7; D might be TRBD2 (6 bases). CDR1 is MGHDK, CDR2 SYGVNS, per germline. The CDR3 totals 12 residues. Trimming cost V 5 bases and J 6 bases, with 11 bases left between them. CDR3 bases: TGTGCCAGCAGTTGGCGGGAAAGCGAGCAGTACTTC. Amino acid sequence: CASSWRESEQYF.

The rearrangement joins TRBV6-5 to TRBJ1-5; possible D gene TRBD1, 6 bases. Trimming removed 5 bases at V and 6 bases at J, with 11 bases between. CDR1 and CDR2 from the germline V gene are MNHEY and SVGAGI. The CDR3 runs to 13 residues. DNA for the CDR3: TGTGCCAGCAGTAACAGGGATAGTCAGCCCCAGCATTTT. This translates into CASSNRDSQPQHF.

The CDR3 DNA follows: TGTGCCAGCAGTTACTCTGAAGGGGTGCAGACGTACTTC. It translates to CASSYSEGVQTYF. V is TRBV6-6 and J is TRBJ2-7, with a weak D call TRBD1 (5 bases). Germline V lookup: CDR1 MNHNY, CDR2 SVGAGI (reference sequence). The V gene lost 0 bases and the J gene lost 12 bases, with 15 bases spanning the gap. The CDR3 length is 13 residues.

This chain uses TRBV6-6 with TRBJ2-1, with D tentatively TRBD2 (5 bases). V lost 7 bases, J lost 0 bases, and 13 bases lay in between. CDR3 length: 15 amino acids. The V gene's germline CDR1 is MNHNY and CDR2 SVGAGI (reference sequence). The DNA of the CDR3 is TGTGCCAGCACGAGGGAGAGGAGCTCCTACAATGAGCAGTTCTTC. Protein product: CASTRERSSYNEQFF.

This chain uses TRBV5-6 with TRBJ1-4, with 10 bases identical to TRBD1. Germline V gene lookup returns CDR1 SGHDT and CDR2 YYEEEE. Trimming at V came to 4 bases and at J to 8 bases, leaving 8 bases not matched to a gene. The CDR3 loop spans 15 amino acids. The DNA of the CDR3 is TGTGCCAGCAGCCAAGGGACAGGGGCAGGGGAAAAACTGTTTTTT. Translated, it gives CASSQGTGAGEKLFF.

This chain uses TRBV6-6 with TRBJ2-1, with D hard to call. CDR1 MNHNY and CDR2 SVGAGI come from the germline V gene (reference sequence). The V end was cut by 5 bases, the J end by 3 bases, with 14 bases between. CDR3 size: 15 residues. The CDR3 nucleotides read TGTGCCAGCAGTGGTAGAGAGTTCGGCTACAATGAGCAGTTCTTC. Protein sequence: CASSGREFGYNEQFF.

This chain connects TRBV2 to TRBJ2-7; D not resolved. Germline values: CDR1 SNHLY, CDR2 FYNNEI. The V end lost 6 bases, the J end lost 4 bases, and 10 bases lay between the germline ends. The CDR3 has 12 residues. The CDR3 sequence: CASSAQQYEQYF. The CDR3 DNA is TGTGCCAGCAGCGCTCAACAATACGAGCAGTACTTC.